This TCR beta chain emerged from a study of OX40 agonist ivuxolimab in advanced cancers. Germline V gene data show CDR1 as SNHLY and CDR2 as FYNNEI. Germline trimming cut 0 bases from V and 2 bases from J; bases unmatched to any gene: 5. The length of the CDR3 is 16 residues. Method: immunoSEQ multiplex PCR; TCRdb's copy keeps in-frame clones and lacks some. The sample yields around 84,000 clones, 85% to 95% seen once. The TCR was taken from an adult with an advanced solid tumor such as melanoma, head and neck, liver or kidney cancer. The sample in question was CD4+ or CD8+ T cells sorted from blood, obtained in a trial of the OX40 agonist ivuxolimab. The rearrangement uses TRBV2 and TRBJ2-5, with 8 nucleotides matching TRBD1. CDR3 DNA: TGTGCCAGCAGTGAAGCGCAAAGACAGGGGCAAGAGACCCAGTACTTC. This translates into CASSEAQRQGQETQYF.